This TCR beta chain is drawn from a study of T-cell memory formation after mild COVID-19 (dated by TCRdb to 2020 to 2022). Study-level background: TCR sequence clusters from the two donors were found to be largely donor specific. The cohort comprised two young, previously healthy adult volunteers, one female and one male. T-cell clones expanding and contracting after mild COVID-19 in a couple of donors were tracked by longitudinal TCRalpha and TCRbeta repertoire sequencing. Summary of the overall study and its limitations: Some responding clones were detected in pre-infection memory, which suggested that pre-existing cross-reactive memory T cells had joined the SARS-CoV-2 response. The study covered only a couple of mild cases, and larger cohorts including severe cases with pre-infection samples were considered necessary. SARS-CoV-2 specificity was not confirmed for the second-wave clones peaking on day 37. Clones that contracted from day 15 to 85 showed balanced CD4/CD8 phenotypes, whereas a second wave of clones that expanded from day 15 to 37 leaned towards CD4+. Contracting CD4+ clones were found mainly in CM and EM memory subsets, while CD8+ clones were enriched in EMRA.

With respect to this clonotype: What this receptor recognizes is not known. It has no much larger one-base neighbor in the sample; base qualities were not kept.

PBMCs were isolated by Ficoll-Paque density gradient centrifugation. The instrument given in TCRdb is Illumina NovaSeq 6000. TCRalpha and TCRbeta cDNA libraries were built by 5'RACE with constant-segment primers, adding sample barcodes and unique molecular identifiers. Trizol reagent was used to extract RNA from every sample. Libraries were amplified in two PCR steps, with a second sample barcode and Illumina TruSeq adapters added in the second step. Sequencing of libraries was performed on an Illumina NovaSeq with 2 x 150 bp paired-end reads. The authors processed their data as follows. Reads were demultiplexed and collapsed into UMI-guided consensus sequences with migec v1.2.7. With mixcr v2.1.11, UMI consensuses were aligned to TRA and TRB V and J templates and assembled into clonotypes. Expanded or contracted clonotypes were those called significant by both edgeR and NoisET, with noise models trained on biological replicates. For edgeR calls, a false discovery rate-adjusted p below 0.01 and a log2 fold-change threshold of 1 were applied. As an exploratory analysis of dynamics, max-normalized trajectories of the 1000 most abundant clonotypes were examined by PCA with hierarchical clustering. Separately sequenced CD4+ and CD8+ repertoires were used to assign the CD4 or CD8 phenotype of responding clones. TCRdb reprocessing: public reads trimmed at Q25 with fastp, clones called with MiXCR, in-frame beta chains kept. Rows are unified per CDR3 protein, each entry keeping the most common DNA and genes. TCRdb, not the original authors, processed these V and J calls. The sample table holds roughly 280,000 distinct CDR3 sequences, of which under 8.5% were seen once. The ten biggest clones cover about 22% of the sample.

From the cysteine up to the phenylalanine, the CDR3 has a length of 16 residues. Only the CDR3 DNA stays, 48 bases, in frame from base 1. Reading the germline V gene (reference sequence) gives CDR1 LNHNV and CDR2 YYDKDF. Relative to germline, V is missing 0 bases and J is missing 0 bases, with 3 bases of the junction outside any gene match. The sequence was collected from a man younger than 35 who had mild COVID-19 (a few samples of this study predate the infection). The sample titles of this study are shuffled in the database, so cell type and time point are left out; the donor was told from shared clones. The sample taken for sequencing was PBMCs or a T cell subset sorted from them (not recorded which). Recombination connected TRBV15 to TRBJ2-7, and 9 junction bases match TRBD2. The CDR3 protein: CATSREGGGGSYEQYF. The sequenced DNA: TGTGCCACCAGCAGAGAGGGCGGGGGGGGCTCCTACGAGCAGTACTTC.